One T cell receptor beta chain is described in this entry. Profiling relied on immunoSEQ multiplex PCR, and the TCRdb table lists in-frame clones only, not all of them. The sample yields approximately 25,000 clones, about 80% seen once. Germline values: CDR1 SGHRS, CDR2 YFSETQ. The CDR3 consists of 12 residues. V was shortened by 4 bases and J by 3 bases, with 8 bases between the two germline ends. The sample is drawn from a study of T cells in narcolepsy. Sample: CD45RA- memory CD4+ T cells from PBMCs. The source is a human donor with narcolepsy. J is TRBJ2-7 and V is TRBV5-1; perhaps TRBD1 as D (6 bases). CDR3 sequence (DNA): TGCGCCAGCAGCATACAGGGCTACGAGCAGTACTTC. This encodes CASSIQGYEQYF.